The 18 T cell receptor beta chains below come from one sample, sequenced in a study of cytomegalovirus exposure and HLA in healthy donors. The PCR employed 60 Vbeta primers together with 13 Jbeta primers. Profiled with immunoSEQ multiplex PCR; TCRdb holds only in-frame clones, not every one. Here the sample spans 99,000 or so clones, over 75% being singletons. Sequenced material: PBMCs. Receptors were obtained from a man aged 60-69 years in good health and CMV-seropositive.

This clone was recorded at least ten times. The chain combines TRBV5-4 with TRBJ1-5; possible D gene TRBD1, 5 bases. Germline CDR1 is SGHNT and CDR2 is YYREEE (reference sequence). Trimming pared 3 bases from V and 6 bases from J, leaving 16 bases between. The CDR3 extends over 15 amino acids. CDR3 sequence reads: CASSSDRQSGQPQHF. Written as DNA, the CDR3 is TGTGCCAGCAGCTCCGACCGACAGTCCGGTCAGCCCCAGCATTTT. The full variable domain, completed using reference TRBV5-4 and TRBJ1-5, is ETGVTQSPTHLIKTRGQQVTLRCSSQSGHNTVSWYQQALGQGPQFIFQYYREEENGRGNFPPRFSGLQFPNYSSELNVNALELDDSALYLCASSSDRQSGQPQHFGDGTRLSIL.

The chain is built from TRBV5-1 and TRBJ1-2; a possible D gene is TRBD1 (5 bases). Germline CDR1 is SGHRS and CDR2 is YFSETQ. CDR3 length: 12 residues. V shed 4 bases and J shed 4 bases, with 8 bases lying between them. The CDR3 bases are TGCGCCAGCAGCGAGCAGGGCTATGGCTACACCTTC. Protein sequence: CASSEQGYGYTF.

J is TRBJ1-2 and V is TRBV4-1; 7 bases are shared with TRBD1. This CDR3 has 17 residues. Per the germline V gene, CDR1 is MGHRA and CDR2 is YSYEKL. The V segment lost 1 base and the J segment 0 bases; nucleotides outside the gene matches: 8. CDR3 DNA sequence: TGCGCCAGCAGCCAAGTTGCCTCCGGGACAGCTAACTATGGCTACACCTTC. This codes for CASSQVASGTANYGYTF.

The CDR3 sequence: CASSLPGQGPYNEQFF. CDR3 DNA sequence: TGCGCCAGCAGCTTACCGGGACAGGGACCCTACAATGAGCAGTTCTTC. J is TRBJ2-1 and V is TRBV5-1, with 9 bases identical to TRBD1. The CDR3 has 16 amino acids. CDR1 and CDR2 (germline): SGHRS, YFSETQ. V was pared by 2 bases and J by 2 bases, with 5 bases of the junction left unmatched.

The chain has TRBV7-3 and TRBJ2-5; 11 nucleotides align to TRBD1. The CDR3 is made up of 16 amino acids. V shed 7 bases, J shed 2 bases, and the junction held 9 bases outside the gene matches. Germline CDR1 SGHTA, CDR2 FQGTGA. DNA for the CDR3: TGTGCCAGCACACCGGGGACAGGGGGAGCTCAAGAGACCCAGTACTTC. Protein sequence: CASTPGTGGAQETQYF. The complete variable domain, with remaining parts taken from reference TRBV7-3 and TRBJ2-5, reads GAGVSQTPSNKVTEKGKYVELRCDPISGHTALYWYRQSLGQGPEFLIYFQGTGAADDSGLPNDRFFAVRPEGSVSTLKIQRTERGDSAVYLCASTPGTGGAQETQYFGPGTRLLVL.

This clone was detected once. This sequence joins TRBV5-1 and TRBJ2-7, with 7 nucleotides matching TRBD1. The CDR3 extends over 13 amino acids. Germline CDR1 is SGHRS and CDR2 is YFSETQ. J lost 3 bases, V lost 4 bases, and 4 bases had no gene match. The chain's CDR3 is CASSPGQNYEQYF. CDR3 nucleotides: TGCGCCAGCAGCCCGGGACAGAACTACGAGCAGTACTTC.

The V and J genes are TRBV27 and TRBJ1-2, with D unclear. The CDR3 runs 15 residues. Germline V gene data show CDR1 as MNHEY and CDR2 as SMNVEV (reference sequence). V lost 4 bases to trimming and J lost 8 bases, with 20 bases between them. The CDR3 DNA reads as TGTGCCAGCAGTTCCTCGGGAGGTTTTCCCATAGGCTACACCTTC. Translating it yields CASSSSGGFPIGYTF.

This clone was recorded only once. V usage is TRBV10-2 and J usage is TRBJ2-3; 14 nucleotides match TRBD2. Germline-derived CDR1 and CDR2 are WSHSY and SAAADI. V trimming: 7 bases; J trimming: 5 bases; junction bases outside the gene matches: 5. CDR3 size: 15 residues. The CDR3 here is CASNPGLAGVDTQYF. CDR3 nucleotide sequence: TGCGCCAGCAACCCGGGACTAGCGGGGGTAGATACGCAGTATTTT.

This clone occurred once. This sequence joins TRBV7-2 and TRBJ2-7, with D possibly being TRBD2 (5 bases). V gave up 5 bases and J gave up 4 bases, with 15 bases separating them. This CDR3 is built from 14 residues. The germline V gene encodes CDR1 SGHTA and CDR2 FQGNSA. The chain's CDR3 is CASSPPSGIYEQYF. The DNA for the CDR3 is TGTGCCAGCAGCCCGCCCAGCGGCATATACGAGCAGTACTTC.

This clone was seen only once. The gene calls are TRBV7-2 and TRBJ2-3; 11 nucleotides agree with TRBD2. The CDR3 is made up of 14 amino acids. V lost 7 bases, J lost 4 bases, and 4 bases stayed unmatched. Germline CDR1 is SGHTA and CDR2 is FQGNSA. The DNA of the CDR3 is TGTGCCAGCAAATTAGCGGGAGGGGCAGATACGCAGTATTTT. Translated, it gives CASKLAGGADTQYF.

The chain joins TRBV25-1 to TRBJ2-7, with TRBD1 matching 11 bases. CDR3 length equals 14 residues. V lost 3 bases, J lost 6 bases, and 4 bases stayed unmatched. Germline V lookup: CDR1 MGHDK, CDR2 SYGVNS. The CDR3 spells CASSETGTGGEQYF. CDR3 DNA sequence: TGTGCCAGCAGTGAGACCGGGACAGGGGGCGAGCAGTACTTC.

The chain recombines TRBV28 with TRBJ1-2, with 7 bases aligning to TRBD1. The CDR3 is 16 residues long. V lost 7 bases, J lost 1 base, and 12 bases stayed unmatched. The germline V gene encodes CDR1 MDHEN and CDR2 SYDVKM. The CDR3 DNA follows: TGTGCCAGCACGATTTCCGGGACAGTCGTTAACTATGGCTACACCTTC. Its translation: CASTISGTVVNYGYTF.

For this clone: Other DNA sequences of this sample code for an identical CDR3. The chain joins TRBV5-4 to TRBJ2-1; 15 bases fit TRBD2. V shed 4 bases and J 9 bases; nucleotides not matched to a gene: 17. The length of the CDR3 is 19 residues. Germline loops: CDR1 SGHNT, CDR2 YYREEE (reference sequence). This CDR3 reads CASSGGPPGLAGGRGEQFF. The CDR3 DNA follows: TGTGCCAGCAGCGGGGGGCCACCAGGACTAGCGGGGGGGCGCGGTGAGCAGTTCTTC. Full variable domain (rest looked up from reference TRBV5-4 and TRBJ2-1): ETGVTQSPTHLIKTRGQQVTLRCSSQSGHNTVSWYQQALGQGPQFIFQYYREEENGRGNFPPRFSGLQFPNYSSELNVNALELDDSALYLCASSGGPPGLAGGRGEQFFGPGTRLTVL.

The gene calls are TRBV7-8 and TRBJ1-4; no clear D. Trimming stripped 5 bases from V and 8 bases from J, with 27 bases between. CDR3 length: 18 residues. Germline CDR1 SGHVS, CDR2 FQNEAQ. CDR3 sequence: CASSPPPRTPGRREKLFF. As DNA, the CDR3 is TGTGCCAGCAGCCCTCCCCCCAGGACCCCTGGACGGAGGGAAAAACTGTTTTTT.

The rearrangement links TRBV2 to TRBJ2-3; D unclear. Trimming cost V 6 bases and J 5 bases, with 12 bases left between them. CDR1 and CDR2 (germline): SNHLY, FYNNEI. CDR3 length: 13 amino acids. The CDR3 DNA reads TGTGCCAGCAGGAGTGCAACGAGAGATACGCAGTATTTT. It encodes CASRSATRDTQYF.

The chain employs TRBV4-3 and TRBJ2-1, with 7 bases aligning to TRBD2. The CDR3 totals 17 residues. CDR1 and CDR2 (germline): LGHNA, YSLEER. V trimming: 0 bases; J trimming: 0 bases; junction bases outside the gene matches: 5. Here the CDR3 DNA reads TGCGCCAGCAGCCAAGACCTCCTAGCGGCCTCCTACAATGAGCAGTTCTTC. Protein product: CASSQDLLAASYNEQFF.

V is TRBV7-8 and J is TRBJ1-4; D may be TRBD1 (5 bases). The CDR3 runs to 13 residues. The germline V gene encodes CDR1 SGHVS and CDR2 FQNEAQ. V shed 5 bases and J shed 5 bases, with 9 bases lying between them. The CDR3 DNA reads TGTGCCAGCAGCACCGGGGGGAATGAAAAACTGTTTTTT. Translation: CASSTGGNEKLFF.

This clone was observed a single time. V gene TRBV7-2 combines with J gene TRBJ1-1; D remains ambiguous. Germline V gene data show CDR1 as SGHTA and CDR2 as FQGNSA. CDR3 size: 14 residues. V was trimmed by 6 bases and J by 8 bases, leaving 19 bases between them. CDR3: CASRRITGKGEAFF. DNA of the CDR3: TGTGCCAGCAGAAGAATCACGGGAAAAGGAGAAGCTTTCTTT.